Listed below are T cell receptor beta chains from one sample, sequenced in a study of regulatory T cells in long-lasting Graves disease. TCRdb recomputed calls from the multiplex PCR reads with MiXCR, one row per CDR3 protein. This table has around 360,000 distinct CDR3 sequences, roughly 16% appearing once. In addition, the sample was reused for a study of T cells in Graves' hyperthyroidism and ophthalmopathy.

This specimen was peripheral blood mononuclear cells (PBMCs), taken at new diagnosis, from a patient treated with antithyroid drugs. The origin of the receptors is a woman between 18 and 29 years old with Graves disease. Each CDR3 is given with its conserved first and last residue. D genes are given only for firm matches. The listing skips clone size in some rows; elsewhere it reads once, few, many or a size class.

TRBD2	TRBV5-1	18	-	TRBJ2-7	TGCGCCAGCAGCTTGGCGAGTAGCGGGAGCCTTCGGCCCTACGAGCAGTACTTC	CASSLASSGSLRPYEQYF
-	TRBV7-8	16	many	TRBJ2-1	TGTGCCAGCAGCACTCTCCCGGTGAGCTCCTACAATGAGCAGTTCTTC	CASSTLPVSSYNEQFF
-	TRBV29-1	11	few	TRBJ2-3	TGCAGCGCTGACCGCGAGGATACGCAGTATTTT	CSADREDTQYF
TRBD2	TRBV2	14	many	TRBJ2-5	TGTGCCAGCACCTCTGGTAGCGGGAAAGAGACCCAGTACTTC	CASTSGSGKETQYF
-	TRBV7-9	12	many	TRBJ2-1	TGTGCCAGCAGCCGATCAGGGCTAGAGCAGTTCTTC	CASSRSGLEQFF
TRBD1	TRBV2	13	-	TRBJ2-1	TGTGCCAGCAGTTCGACAGGGGGCTACGAGCAGTTCTTC	CASSSTGGYEQFF
-	TRBV11-2	12	many	TRBJ1-1	TGTGCCAGCAGCTACCAGAACACTGAAGCTTTCTTT	CASSYQNTEAFF
-	TRBV28	15	many	TRBJ2-4	TGTGCCAGCACCGAACCTACTTTAGCCAAAAACATTCAGTACTTC	CASTEPTLAKNIQYF
-	TRBV29-1	14	many	TRBJ2-3	TGCAGCGCCCGATTAACGAACCAAGGAGATACGCAGTATTTT	CSARLTNQGDTQYF
-	TRBV2	12	many	TRBJ2-7	TGTGCCAGCAAGACCCAGGACTACGAGCAGTACTTC	CASKTQDYEQYF
-	TRBV6-1	14	many	TRBJ1-5	TGTGCCAGCAGTGGTGGGCAGGGAACTTCTCCCCAGCATTTT	CASSGGQGTSPQHF
TRBD2	TRBV5-1	16	few	TRBJ2-5	TGCGCCAGCAGCTTCGGGACTAGCGGGGGGCAAGAGACCCAGTACTTC	CASSFGTSGGQETQYF
-	TRBV27	15	many	TRBJ1-2	TGTGCCAGCAGTTCTAACCTAGCCAGGGAATACGGCTACACCTTC	CASSSNLAREYGYTF